The 3 T cell receptor beta chains in this list originate from one sample, sequenced in a study of OX40 agonist ivuxolimab in advanced cancers. TCRdb's copy holds only in-frame clones and misses some; the assay was immunoSEQ multiplex PCR. In the table there are 98,000 or so clones, roughly nine tenths of which are singletons. The sequencing used CD4+ or CD8+ T cells sorted from blood, collected in a trial of the OX40 agonist ivuxolimab. Receptor source: an adult with an advanced solid tumor such as melanoma, head and neck, liver or kidney cancer.

V usage is TRBV25-1 and J usage is TRBJ2-2; 8 nucleotides match TRBD2. Germline V gene data show CDR1 as MGHDK and CDR2 as SYGVNS. The CDR3 is 15 residues long. The junction had 5 bases not matched to a gene; V was cut back by 2 bases and J by 6 bases. CDR3: CASSEISGSAGELFF. The CDR3 DNA reads TGTGCCAGCAGTGAAATCAGCGGGAGTGCCGGGGAGCTGTTTTTT. Based on the CDR3 plus reference TRBV25-1 and TRBJ2-2, the full variable domain is EADIYQTPRYLVIGTGKKITLECSQTMGHDKMYWYQQDPGMELHLIHYSYGVNSTEKGDLSSESTVSRIRTEHFPLTLESARPSHTSQYLCASSEISGSAGELFFGEGSRLTVL.

The J gene is TRBJ1-2, the V gene TRBV19; 7 positions match TRBD1. V lost 7 bases, J lost 2 bases, and 13 bases stayed unmatched. Per the germline V gene, CDR1 is LNHDA and CDR2 is SQIVND (reference sequence). The length of the CDR3 is 16 residues. The CDR3 here is CASTRSTGTLNYGYTF. CDR3 in DNA: TGTGCCAGTACCCGCTCGACAGGGACTCTCAACTATGGCTACACCTTC.

This chain links TRBV28 with TRBJ2-1; 12 bases fit TRBD2. Germline-derived CDR1 and CDR2 are MDHEN and SYDVKM. With V trimmed by 5 bases and J by 7 bases, 6 bases remained unmatched. The CDR3 length is 15 residues. CDR3 nucleotide sequence: TGTGCCAGCAGTCGTTCTAGCGGGAGGGGAAATGAGCAGTTCTTC. This sequence encodes CASSRSSGRGNEQFF.